This TCR beta chain was sequenced in a study of shared clonotypes between healthy human individuals. The wider study: The cohort comprised a couple of women and a few men. Their ages spanned 18 to 49 years. Notes on the study in general: It was only blood that was sampled, and tissue repertoires likely differ.

The CDR3 length is 14 residues. The V and J ends lost 5 bases and 3 bases, in that order; junction bases with no gene match: 6. The germline CDR1 and CDR2 sequences are MNHEY and SVGAGI. This clone was detected only once. Its antigen is undetermined. Over several immunoSEQ plates, each subset's genomic DNA was distributed in even portions. The authors ran unsorted PBMC replicate PCRs on around 270 ng DNA, tens of thousands of T cell genomes. The method was immunoSEQ multiplex PCR; TCRdb's version includes in-frame clones alone and lacks a portion of them. The profile shows around 500,000 clones, 76% of them singletons.

Sequencing used PBMCs. The clonotype was recovered from a woman aged 40-49 years in good health. Some clones in this sample may be carry-over from other donors' samples. The chain has TRBV6-5 and TRBJ2-5; 7 bases are shared with TRBD1. The CDR3 region is CASSQTGLKETQYF. CDR3 DNA sequence: TGTGCCAGCAGTCAGACAGGGCTAAAAGAGACCCAGTACTTC.